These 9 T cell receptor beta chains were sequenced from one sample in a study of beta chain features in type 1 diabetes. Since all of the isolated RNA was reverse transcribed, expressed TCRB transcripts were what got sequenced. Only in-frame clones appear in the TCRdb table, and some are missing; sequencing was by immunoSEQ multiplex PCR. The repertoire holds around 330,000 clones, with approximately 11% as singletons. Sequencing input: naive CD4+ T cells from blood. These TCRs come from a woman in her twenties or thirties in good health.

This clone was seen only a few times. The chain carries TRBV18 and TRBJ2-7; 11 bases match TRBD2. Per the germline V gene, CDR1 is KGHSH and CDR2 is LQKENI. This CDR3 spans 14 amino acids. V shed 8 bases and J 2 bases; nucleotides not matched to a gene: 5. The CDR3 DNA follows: TGTGCCAGCCAGGATAGCGGGAGGGCCTACGAGCAGTACTTC. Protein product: CASQDSGRAYEQYF.

CDR3 residues: CASSYLSAGEQFF. The CDR3 DNA reads TGTGCCAGCAGTTACTTAAGCGCAGGGGAGCAGTTCTTC. The chain recombines TRBV6-6 with TRBJ2-1, with a tentative D call TRBD1 (5 bases). The germline gives CDR1 MNHNY, CDR2 SVGAGI (reference sequence). The CDR3 contains 13 residues. Deletions cut 1 base from V and 10 bases from J, with 11 bases between.

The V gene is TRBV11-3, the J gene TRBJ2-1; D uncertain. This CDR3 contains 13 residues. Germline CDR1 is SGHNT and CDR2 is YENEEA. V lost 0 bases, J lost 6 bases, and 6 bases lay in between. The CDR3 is CASSLEPGNEQFF. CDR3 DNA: TGTGCCAGCAGCTTAGAACCGGGCAATGAGCAGTTCTTC. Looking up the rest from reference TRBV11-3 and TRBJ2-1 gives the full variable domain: EAGVVQSPRYKIIEKKQPVAFWCNPISGHNTLYWYLQNLGQGPELLIRYENEEAVDDSQLPKDRFSAERLKGVDSTLKIQPAELGDSAVYLCASSLEPGNEQFFGPGTRLTVL.

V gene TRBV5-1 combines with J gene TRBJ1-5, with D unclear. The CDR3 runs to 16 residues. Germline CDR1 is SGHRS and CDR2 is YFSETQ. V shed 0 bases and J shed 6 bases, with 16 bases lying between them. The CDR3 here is CASSLAGLGSGQPQHF. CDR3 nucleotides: TGCGCCAGCAGCTTGGCTGGGCTTGGCAGCGGTCAGCCCCAGCATTTT.

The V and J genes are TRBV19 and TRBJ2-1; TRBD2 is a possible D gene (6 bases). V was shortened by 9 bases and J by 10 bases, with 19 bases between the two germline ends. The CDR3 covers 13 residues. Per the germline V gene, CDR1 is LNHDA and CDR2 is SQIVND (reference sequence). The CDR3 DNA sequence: TGTGCCAGCAAACCCCGGGACTTCACCGAGCAGTTCTTC. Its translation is CASKPRDFTEQFF. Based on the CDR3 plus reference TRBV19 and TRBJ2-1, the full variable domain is DGGITQSPKYLFRKEGQNVTLSCEQNLNHDAMYWYRQDPGQGLRLIYYSQIVNDFQKGDIAEGYSVSREKKESFPLTVTSAQKNPTAFYLCASKPRDFTEQFFGPGTRLTVL.

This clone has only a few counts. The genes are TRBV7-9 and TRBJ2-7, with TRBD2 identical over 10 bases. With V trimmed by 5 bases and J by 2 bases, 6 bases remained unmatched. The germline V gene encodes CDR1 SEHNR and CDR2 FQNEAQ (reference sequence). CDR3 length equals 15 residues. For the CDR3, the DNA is TGTGCCAGCAGCATCCGAGCGGGAGGGCCCTACGAGCAGTACTTC. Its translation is CASSIRAGGPYEQYF.

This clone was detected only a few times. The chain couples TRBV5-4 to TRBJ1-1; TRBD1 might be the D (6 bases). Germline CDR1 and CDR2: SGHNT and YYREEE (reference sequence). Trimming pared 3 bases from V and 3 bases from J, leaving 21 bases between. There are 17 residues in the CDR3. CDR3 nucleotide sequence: TGTGCCAGCAGCTCGGGGGGCCGCTCTCGCGTCGACACTGAAGCTTTCTTT. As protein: CASSSGGRSRVDTEAFF.

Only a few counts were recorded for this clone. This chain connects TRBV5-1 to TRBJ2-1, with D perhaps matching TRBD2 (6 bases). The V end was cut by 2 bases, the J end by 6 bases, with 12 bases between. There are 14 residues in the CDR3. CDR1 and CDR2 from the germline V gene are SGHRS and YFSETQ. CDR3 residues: CASSFGGEVNEQFF. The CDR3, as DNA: TGCGCCAGCAGCTTCGGCGGGGAGGTCAATGAGCAGTTCTTC.

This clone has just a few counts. DNA of the CDR3: TGCGCCAGCAGCCCCACCTCCCCTAGCGCTACCTACGAGCAGTACTTC. Protein sequence: CASSPTSPSATYEQYF. The V call is TRBV4-3, the J call TRBJ2-7; possibly TRBD2 for D (6 bases). The V end was cut by 4 bases, the J end by 2 bases, with 18 bases between. CDR3 length equals 16 residues. Germline-derived CDR1 and CDR2 are LGHNA and YSLEER.